Below, one T cell receptor (beta chain) is given with its context. The target antigen is unknown. Profiling relied on immunoSEQ multiplex PCR, and the TCRdb table lists in-frame clones only, not all of them. Among 100,000 or so clones listed, approximately 90% were seen once. These data originate in a study of T cell responses to AZD1222 COVID-19 vaccine. Study overall: It was second doses at about 4 or about 12 weeks that were pooled. General study findings and limits: Of the AZD1222 recipients, only 5 or 6 were seropositive at baseline. The donor group comprised mostly white British people and more females; the analysis possibly underestimated clonal diversity. Spike-specific TCR breadth and depth grew following two AZD1222 doses.

The CDR3 covers 15 residues. Germline loops: CDR1 LGHNA, CDR2 YSLEER. Trimming at V came to 0 bases and at J to 4 bases, leaving 4 bases not matched to a gene. Sequencing used peripheral blood, obtained on day 0 of AZD1222 vaccination. The sequence came from an adult in good health. The chain is built from TRBV4-3 and TRBJ2-7; 9 positions agree with TRBD1. CDR3 amino acids: CASSQEGQGPYEQYF. The CDR3 DNA reads as TGCGCCAGCAGCCAAGAAGGACAGGGGCCATACGAGCAGTACTTC.